A selection of T cell receptor beta chains follows, all from one sample in a study of blood T cell repertoires in COVID-19. Some clones are missing from TCRdb's copy, which holds only in-frame ones; the method was immunoSEQ multiplex PCR. The profile shows about 180,000 clones, 85% to 90% of them singletons. Sequencing used PBMCs or T cells enriched from blood (not recorded which). The receptors originated from a woman in her thirties or forties with acute COVID-19. The CDR3 runs from the conserved cysteine through the conserved F or W. The D gene is left open where the match is weak. Only some rows state a clone size, as once, few, many or a class for expanded clones.

clone size,J gene,D gene,V gene,CDR3 DNA,CDR3 protein
-,TRBJ1-2,-,TRBV6-5,TGTGCCAGCGGAGGGTCAGTTAGACGTGGCTACACCTTC,CASGGSVRRGYTF
-,TRBJ1-3,-,TRBV4-3,TGCGCCAGCAGCCAAGATGTTTGGAGTTCTGGAAACACCATATATTTT,CASSQDVWSSGNTIYF
-,TRBJ1-2,TRBD1,TRBV9,TGTGCCAGCAGCGTAGGACAGGGTTTCTATGGCTACACCTTC,CASSVGQGFYGYTF
-,TRBJ2-4,TRBD2,TRBV28,TGTGCCAGCAGTATCACGAGCGGGGGAAACATTCAGTACTTC,CASSITSGGNIQYF
once,TRBJ2-2,-,TRBV27,TGTGCCAGCAGCAACAGACAGGGAGGAACCGGGGAGCTGTTTTTT,CASSNRQGGTGELFF
-,TRBJ2-5,-,TRBV5-5,TGTGCCAGCAGCTTGGCTTTGGAGCAAGAGACCCAGTACTTC,CASSLALEQETQYF
-,TRBJ1-1,TRBD1,TRBV18,TGTGCCACCTCAGTAAGAGAGACAGGGGGGTTGAACACTGAAGCTTTCTTT,CATSVRETGGLNTEAFF
-,TRBJ1-1,-,TRBV20-1,TGCAGTGCTGTACCTCGGACTGAAGCTTTCTTT,CSAVPRTEAFF
few,TRBJ1-6,-,TRBV9,TGTGCCAGCAGCTCCGGTAGCTCCTATAATTCACCCCTCCACTTT,CASSSGSSYNSPLHF
-,TRBJ1-2,-,TRBV7-2,TGTGCCAGCAGCGGAAACAGGGACTATGGCTACACCTTC,CASSGNRDYGYTF
-,TRBJ1-1,TRBD1,TRBV19,TGTGCCAGTAGTCCACACAGGGGGAGGATCACTGAAGCTTTCTTT,CASSPHRGRITEAFF
-,TRBJ2-1,-,TRBV11-1,TGTGCCAGCAGCTTAGCTAACTCCTACAATGAGCAGTTCTTC,CASSLANSYNEQFF
-,TRBJ1-6,-,TRBV7-9,TGTGCCAGCAGTCCCGACAGGAGCTCCTATAATTCACCCCTCCACTTT,CASSPDRSSYNSPLHF
-,TRBJ2-1,TRBD2,TRBV7-8,TGTGCCAGCAGCTTGGAAGGGACTAGGGGGAATGAGCAGTTCTTC,CASSLEGTRGNEQFF
-,TRBJ1-4,TRBD1,TRBV28,TGTGCCAGCAGGAGACAGGGAAGGAAACTGTTTTTT,CASRRQGRKLFF
-,TRBJ1-1,-,TRBV28,TGTGCCAGCAGTCCTAGGGGTTTGGGCGAGGCTTTCTTT,CASSPRGLGEAFF
-,TRBJ2-1,-,TRBV18,TGTGCCAGCTCACCACAAAGACTAGAGGGAGAAATTCTTTATTTAGCGCAGTTCTTC,CASSPQRLEGEILYLAQFF
-,TRBJ2-2,TRBD2,TRBV9,TGTGCCAGCAGCTCAATCGGGACTAGCGGCACCGGGGAGCTGTTTTTT,CASSSIGTSGTGELFF
-,TRBJ2-3,TRBD2,TRBV6-5,TGTGCCAGCCACTTAGCGGGGGGTGGAGATACGCAGTATTTT,CASHLAGGGDTQYF
-,TRBJ2-7,TRBD2,TRBV7-3,TGTGCCAGCGGATATGTGGGGGGGAACGAGCAGTACTTC,CASGYVGGNEQYF
-,TRBJ1-5,-,TRBV30,TGTGCCTGGAGTCAGGTCCCTGGAGGTCAGCCCCAGCATTTT,CAWSQVPGGQPQHF
few,TRBJ2-5,TRBD2,TRBV29-1,TGCAGCGTTGATAGGACTAGTCTCCGGGAGACCCAGTACTTC,CSVDRTSLRETQYF
-,TRBJ1-2,TRBD1,TRBV19,TGTGCCAGTACCACAGGGGAATGGAACTATGGCTACACCTTC,CASTTGEWNYGYTF
once,TRBJ2-2,TRBD2,TRBV5-4,TGTGCCAGCAGCCCGCGTGGCCTAGCGGGGGGAGGAAACACCGGGGAGCTGTTTTTT,CASSPRGLAGGGNTGELFF
-,TRBJ1-4,TRBD1,TRBV18,TGTGCCAGCTCACCTTTATCGGGACAGGGTAAATTTGGTAATGAAAAACTGTTTTTT,CASSPLSGQGKFGNEKLFF
-,TRBJ2-5,-,TRBV27,TGTGCCAGCAGTCCCATCCCCGAGGGGGAAGAGACCCAGTACTTC,CASSPIPEGEETQYF
few,TRBJ2-1,-,TRBV12-5,TGTGCTAGTGCCCCGTCCGTAGCCAGCTACAATGAGCAGTTCTTC,CASAPSVASYNEQFF
once,TRBJ2-1,TRBD2,TRBV10-3,TGTGCCATCAGTGCCACTAGCGGGATCAATGAGCAGTTCTTC,CAISATSGINEQFF
once,TRBJ2-1,TRBD2,TRBV6-5,TGTGCCAGCAGCCTTGGACTAGAGGCGAATGAGCAGTTCTTC,CASSLGLEANEQFF
-,TRBJ1-5,TRBD1,TRBV19,TGTGCCAGTAGTTCCAGGACAGGGGGCACTGGCAATCAGCCCCAGCATTTT,CASSSRTGGTGNQPQHF
once,TRBJ2-7,TRBD2,TRBV23-1,TGCGCCAGCAGTCTCAAGGGGCCGGGACTAGCGGGGGGATTCTACGAGCAGTACTTC,CASSLKGPGLAGGFYEQYF
-,TRBJ1-3,-,TRBV3-1/TRBV3-2,TGTGCCAGCAGCCACGGGAGTCGTGGAAACACCATATATTTT,CASSHGSRGNTIYF
-,TRBJ1-5,-,TRBV7-9,TGTGCCAGCAGCTTAGACAGTGACAATCAGCCCCAGCATTTT,CASSLDSDNQPQHF
-,TRBJ2-3,TRBD2,TRBV27,TGTGCCAGCAGTTCCCCGGGACTAGCGGGGCCCACAGATACGCAGTATTTT,CASSSPGLAGPTDTQYF
-,TRBJ2-3,-,TRBV12-3/TRBV12-4,TGTGCCAGTAATGGGACTAGCACAGATACGCAGTATTTT,CASNGTSTDTQYF
-,TRBJ1-4,-,TRBV6-1,TGTGCCAGCAGTGAGCGACAGGCGTCATCTAATGAAAAACTGTTTTTT,CASSERQASSNEKLFF
-,TRBJ1-5,TRBD1,TRBV10-3,TGTGCCATCAGTGGGACCGGGACAGGGGATCAGCCCCAGCATTTT,CAISGTGTGDQPQHF
-,TRBJ2-7,TRBD2,TRBV9,TGTGCCAGCAGCGTCGGTGGCGGCGGGGGGGTCTACGAGCAGTACTTC,CASSVGGGGGVYEQYF
once,TRBJ2-3,TRBD2,TRBV5-5,TGTGCCAGCAGTGGGACTAGCGGGAGGTACACAGATACGCAGTATTTT,CASSGTSGRYTDTQYF
-,TRBJ1-2,TRBD1,TRBV28,TGTGCCAGCGAAGCAGGGGGCGTCTATGGCTACACCTTC,CASEAGGVYGYTF
once,TRBJ1-5,TRBD1,TRBV2,TGTGCCAGCAGTCGACAGGGATCTAGCAATCAGCCCCAGCATTTT,CASSRQGSSNQPQHF
-,TRBJ1-5,TRBD1,TRBV30,TGTGCCTGGAGTGTAAAAAGGGGGCAGGGCAATCAGCCCCAGCATTTT,CAWSVKRGQGNQPQHF
-,TRBJ2-1,-,TRBV18,TGTGCCAGCTCACCGACAGGGGAGGGGTACAATGAGCAGTTCTTC,CASSPTGEGYNEQFF
-,TRBJ2-5,TRBD2,TRBV2,TGTGCCAGCAGTCGGCCCTTAGCGGGAGGGCCGGGGGGGGCAGAGACCCAGTACTTC,CASSRPLAGGPGGAETQYF
-,TRBJ2-1,TRBD2,TRBV7-6,TGTGCCATTACCGGGGGGAATGAGCAGTTCTTC,CAITGGNEQFF
-,TRBJ2-5,TRBD2,TRBV30,TGTGCCTGGAGTCCCCCCGTAAGCGGGAGATCGTACCAAGAGACCCAGTACTTC,CAWSPPVSGRSYQETQYF
-,TRBJ2-7,-,TRBV9,TGTGCCAGCAGCGTAGGAAGCTACTTC,CASSVGSYF
once,TRBJ2-7,-,TRBV30,TGTGCCTGGAGTCTCGGTTTAGCGGCCTCCTACGAGCAGTACTTC,CAWSLGLAASYEQYF
-,TRBJ2-1,TRBD2,TRBV7-2,TGTGCCAGCAGCTCTCGACTAGCGGGAGGAGTAAATGAGCAGTTCTTC,CASSSRLAGGVNEQFF
-,TRBJ2-3,TRBD2,TRBV12-5,TGTGCTAGTGGTTCCACTACCCCCGGGACTAGCGGGGACACAGATACGCAGTATTTT,CASGSTTPGTSGDTDTQYF
-,TRBJ2-4,TRBD2,TRBV7-9,TGTGCCAGCAGCTCTGGACTAGCGGGAGCTTGGGGAAACATTCAGTACTTC,CASSSGLAGAWGNIQYF
-,TRBJ1-2,-,TRBV6-5,TGTGCCAGCAGTCCGCCGGACAGCTATGGCTACACCTTC,CASSPPDSYGYTF
-,TRBJ2-7,TRBD1,TRBV9,TGTGCCAGCAGCGTAGAGGGACAGGGTCATCAGCAGTACTTC,CASSVEGQGHQQYF
-,TRBJ2-7,TRBD2,TRBV2,TGTGCCAGCAGTGGGCCTAGCGGGAGCTCCTACGAGCAGTACTTC,CASSGPSGSSYEQYF
-,TRBJ1-1,-,TRBV5-1,TGCGCCAGCAGCTTGTTACAGGCCAACACTGAAGCTTTCTTT,CASSLLQANTEAFF